This T cell receptor beta chain was observed in a study of blood T cell repertoires in COVID-19. About the research overall: PBMCs, B-cell-depleted T cells, or T cells provided the cDNA or gDNA that made up the material.

This CDR3 is built from 11 residues. The germline CDR1 and CDR2 sequences are SNHLY and FYNNEI. Trimming shortened V by 10 bases and J by 7 bases, and 11 bases separated the two germline ends. The assay was immunoSEQ multiplex PCR, and TCRdb's table has in-frame clones only and misses some. Of roughly 360,000 clones in the sample, roughly 87% were seen once. This receptor was taken from a woman between 45 and 65 years old who had recovered from COVID-19. The chain combines TRBV2 with TRBJ2-1; D gene ambiguous. The specimen sequenced was PBMCs or T cells enriched from blood (not recorded which). CDR3 sequence: CATLDWNEQFF. CDR3 DNA: TGTGCCACCCTCGACTGGAATGAGCAGTTCTTC. Using reference TRBV2 and TRBJ2-1 for the parts outside the CDR3, the full variable domain is EPEVTQTPSHQVTQMGQEVILRCVPISNHLYFYWYRQILGQKVEFLVSFYNNEISEKSEIFDDQFSVERPDGSNFTLKIRSTKLEDSAMYFCATLDWNEQFFGPGTRLTVL.